This TCR beta chain was retrieved from a study of blood T cells in healthy people across ages. Sample-barcoded 5' priming and a J-beta primer mix drove a second PCR of roughly 7 to 11 cycles. Every cDNA molecule carried a tag from a template-switch adaptor bearing 12 random nucleotides. TCRdb passed the 5' RACE reads through MiXCR, listing each CDR3 protein once. Counted here are approximately 1,000,000 distinct CDR3 sequences, 40% to 45% occurring once; the ten biggest clones make up approximately 20%. A few counts support this clonotype. The J segment lost 0 bases and the V segment lost 4 bases, leaving 12 bases of the junction unmatched. Germline CDR1 is PRHDT and CDR2 is FYEKMQ (reference sequence). The CDR3 is 17 residues long.

The chain recombines TRBV13 with TRBJ2-7, with 7 positions matching TRBD1. Sequenced material: blood. The source of this sequence is a woman aged 60-70 years in good health. The CDR3 sequence: CASSSRQGSRSSYEQYF. The CDR3 coding sequence is TGTGCCAGCAGCTCCCGACAGGGCTCACGGAGCTCCTACGAGCAGTACTTC.